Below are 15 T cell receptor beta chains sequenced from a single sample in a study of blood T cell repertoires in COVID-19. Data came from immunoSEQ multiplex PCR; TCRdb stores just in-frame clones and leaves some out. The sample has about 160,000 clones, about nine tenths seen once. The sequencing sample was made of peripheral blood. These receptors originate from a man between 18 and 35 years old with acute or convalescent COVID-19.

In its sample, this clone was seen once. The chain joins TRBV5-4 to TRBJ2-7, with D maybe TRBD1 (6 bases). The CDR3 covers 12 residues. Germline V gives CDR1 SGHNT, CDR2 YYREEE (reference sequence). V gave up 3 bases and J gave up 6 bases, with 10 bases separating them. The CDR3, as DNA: TGTGCCAGCAGCTCCCAGGGGACCGAGCAGTACTTC. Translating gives CASSSQGTEQYF.

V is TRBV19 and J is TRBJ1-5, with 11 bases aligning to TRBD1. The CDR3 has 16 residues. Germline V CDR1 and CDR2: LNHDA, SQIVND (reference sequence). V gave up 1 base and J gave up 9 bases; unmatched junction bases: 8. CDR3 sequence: CASSIGRDRGSRPQHF. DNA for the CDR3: TGTGCCAGTAGTATAGGGCGGGACAGGGGGAGTCGGCCCCAGCATTTT.

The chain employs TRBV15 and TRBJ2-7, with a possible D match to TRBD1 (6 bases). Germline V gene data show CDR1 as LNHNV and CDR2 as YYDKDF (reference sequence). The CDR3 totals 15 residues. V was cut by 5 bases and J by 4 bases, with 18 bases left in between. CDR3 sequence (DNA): TGTGCCACCAGCCGGAGTGGACAGAGTTCGTACGAGCAGTACTTC. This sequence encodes CATSRSGQSSYEQYF.

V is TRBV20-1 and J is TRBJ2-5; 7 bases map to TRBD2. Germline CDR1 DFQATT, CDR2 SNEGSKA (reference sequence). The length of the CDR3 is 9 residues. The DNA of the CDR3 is TGCAGAGCGGGGGAGACCCAGTACTTC. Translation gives CRAGETQYF.

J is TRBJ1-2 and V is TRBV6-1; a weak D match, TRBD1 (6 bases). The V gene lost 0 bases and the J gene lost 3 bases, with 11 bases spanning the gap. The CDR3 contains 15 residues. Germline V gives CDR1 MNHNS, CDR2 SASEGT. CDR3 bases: TGTGCCAGCAGTGAAGCGTTGGGGACACACTATGGCTACACCTTC. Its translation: CASSEALGTHYGYTF.

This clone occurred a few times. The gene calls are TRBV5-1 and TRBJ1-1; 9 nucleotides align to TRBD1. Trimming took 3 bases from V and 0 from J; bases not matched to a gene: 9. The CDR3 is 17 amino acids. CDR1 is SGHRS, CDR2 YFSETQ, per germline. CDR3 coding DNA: TGCGCCAGCAGCTACTCCGGGACAGGGTTGGTGAACACTGAAGCTTTCTTT. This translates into CASSYSGTGLVNTEAFF.

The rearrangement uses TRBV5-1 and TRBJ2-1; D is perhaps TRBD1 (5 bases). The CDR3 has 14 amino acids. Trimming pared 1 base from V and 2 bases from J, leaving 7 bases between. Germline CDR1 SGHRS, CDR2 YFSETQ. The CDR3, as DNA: TGCGCCAGCAGCTTGAAAGGGGCCTACAATGAGCAGTTCTTC. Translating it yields CASSLKGAYNEQFF.

For the CDR3, the DNA is TGTGCCAGCAGCTTGACAAGGGAGGCCGAGCAGTACTTC. Translation: CASSLTREAEQYF. V usage is TRBV11-2 and J usage is TRBJ2-7, with D possibly being TRBD2 (6 bases). Trimming removed 3 bases at V and 6 bases at J, with 12 bases between. CDR3 length: 13 residues. Germline V lookup: CDR1 SGHAT, CDR2 FQNNGV.

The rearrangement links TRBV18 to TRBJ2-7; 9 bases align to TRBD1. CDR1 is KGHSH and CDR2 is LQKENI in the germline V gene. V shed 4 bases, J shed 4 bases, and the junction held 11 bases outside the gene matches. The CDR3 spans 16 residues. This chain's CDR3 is CASSQGQGTVQYEQYF. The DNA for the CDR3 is TGTGCCAGCTCACAGGGACAGGGTACGGTTCAGTACGAGCAGTACTTC.

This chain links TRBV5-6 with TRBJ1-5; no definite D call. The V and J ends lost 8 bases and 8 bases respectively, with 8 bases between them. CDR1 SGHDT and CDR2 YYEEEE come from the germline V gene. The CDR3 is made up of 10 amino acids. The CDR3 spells CARPREPQHF. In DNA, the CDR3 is TGTGCCAGGCCGCGGGAGCCCCAGCATTTT. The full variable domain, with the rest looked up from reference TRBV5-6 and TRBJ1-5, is DAGVTQSPTHLIKTRGQQVTLRCSPKSGHDTVSWYQQALGQGPQFIFQYYEEEERQRGNFPDRFSGHQFPNYSSELNVNALLLGDSALYLCARPREPQHFGDGTRLSIL.

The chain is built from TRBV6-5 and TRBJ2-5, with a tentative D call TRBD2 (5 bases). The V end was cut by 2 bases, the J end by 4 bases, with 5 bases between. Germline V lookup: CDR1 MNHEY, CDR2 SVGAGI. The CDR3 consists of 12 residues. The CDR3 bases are TGTGCCAGCAGTTACGCGGGAGAGACCCAGTACTTC. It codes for CASSYAGETQYF.

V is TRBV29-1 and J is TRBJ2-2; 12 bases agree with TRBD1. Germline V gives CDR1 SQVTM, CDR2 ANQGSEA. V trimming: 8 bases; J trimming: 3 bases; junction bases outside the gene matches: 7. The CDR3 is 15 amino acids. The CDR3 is CSSSGTGGHTGELFF. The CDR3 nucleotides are TGCAGCTCCTCCGGGACAGGGGGCCACACCGGGGAGCTGTTTTTT.

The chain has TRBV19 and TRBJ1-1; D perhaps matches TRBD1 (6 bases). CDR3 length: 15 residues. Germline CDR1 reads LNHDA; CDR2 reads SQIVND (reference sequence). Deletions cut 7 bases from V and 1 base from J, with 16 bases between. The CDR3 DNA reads TGTGCCAGTATCAAGGGGGACACCCGGAACACTGAAGCTTTCTTT. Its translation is CASIKGDTRNTEAFF.

The CDR3 nucleotides are TGCGCCAGCAGCTTGGCCGAAAGTGTAGCTGAAGCTTTCTTT. Amino acids: CASSLAESVAEAFF. The chain couples TRBV5-1 to TRBJ1-1; D is uncertain. The CDR3 spans 14 residues. Trimming stripped 0 bases from V and 6 bases from J, with 12 bases between. Germline CDR1 is SGHRS and CDR2 is YFSETQ.

The DNA for the CDR3 is TGTGCCAGCAGCTTAACCCAGGGGATCGACGAGCAGTACTTC. It is translated as CASSLTQGIDEQYF. This sequence joins TRBV7-2 and TRBJ2-7; tentatively, D is TRBD1 (6 bases). In germline, CDR1 is SGHTA, CDR2 FQGNSA. V gave up 2 bases and J gave up 5 bases, with 13 bases separating them. CDR3 length: 14 residues.